These T cell receptor beta chains were read from a single sample in a study of spatial heterogeneity in lung cancer. One entry per CDR3 protein results from TCRdb running MiXCR on the 5' RACE reads. The sample has about 46,000 distinct CDR3 sequences; about 10% are singletons. The source material was PBMCs, sampled at follow-up. The receptors come from a male donor with early-stage non-small cell lung cancer. The CDR3 runs from the conserved cysteine through the conserved F or W. A D gene is named only where the DNA matches it firmly. A clone size is listed for some rows: how often the clone was seen (once, few, many), or a class if it is expanded.

NA	TRBV7-3	TRBD1	TRBJ1-1	CASSEGQGVTEAFF	TGTGCCAGCAGCGAGGGACAGGGGGTCACTGAAGCTTTCTTT
many	TRBV20-1	TRBD2	TRBJ2-3	CSAIGTSGASDTQYF	TGCAGTGCCATCGGGACTAGCGGGGCGTCAGATACGCAGTATTTT
many	TRBV12-3/TRBV12-4	NA	TRBJ2-1	CASSLDEDFSEQFF	TGTGCCAGCTCCCTGGATGAAGACTTCAGTGAGCAGTTCTTC
many	TRBV30	NA	TRBJ1-1	CAWQPMGTEAFF	TGTGCCTGGCAACCGATGGGCACTGAAGCTTTCTTT
many	TRBV7-3	NA	TRBJ2-5	CASRSRPESTQYF	TGTGCCAGCAGATCCCGACCGGAGTCGACCCAGTACTTC
few	TRBV11-1	NA	TRBJ1-6	CANSDHNSPLHF	TGTGCCAATTCGGACCATAATTCACCCCTCCACTTT
many	TRBV6-5	NA	TRBJ2-3	CASSRRTPDTQYF	TGTGCCAGCAGTCGTAGGACTCCAGATACGCAGTATTTT
few	TRBV2	TRBD1	TRBJ1-4	CASILQGTGEKLFF	TGTGCCAGCATTTTACAGGGGACGGGAGAAAAACTGTTTTTT
NA	TRBV7-2	TRBD2	TRBJ2-7	CASSLSGGPIRDEQYF	TGTGCCAGCAGTCTAAGCGGGGGGCCGATTCGTGACGAGCAGTACTTC
NA	TRBV6-5	TRBD1	TRBJ2-4	CASKAHRGRTTGNIQYF	TGTGCCAGCAAAGCACACAGGGGCAGGACCACAGGAAACATTCAGTACTTC
few	TRBV11-2	NA	TRBJ1-1	CASSSSAGVGAFF	TGTGCCAGCAGCTCGAGTGCAGGGGTAGGGGCTTTCTTT
few	TRBV19	NA	TRBJ1-2	CASRESYAGRRGYTF	TGTGCCAGTAGAGAATCCTATGCAGGAAGACGTGGCTACACCTTC
many	TRBV12-3/TRBV12-4	TRBD1	TRBJ2-1	CATGGRQGTSNEQFF	TGTGCCACCGGGGGTCGACAGGGGACGTCCAATGAGCAGTTCTTC
NA	TRBV7-9	TRBD1	TRBJ2-2	CASSPSGTGGPAGELFF	TGTGCCAGCAGCCCGTCGGGGACAGGGGGCCCCGCCGGGGAGCTGTTTTTT
many	TRBV12-3/TRBV12-4	NA	TRBJ1-5	CASSGDGYQPQHF	TGTGCCAGCAGTGGGGACGGCTATCAGCCCCAGCATTTT
many	TRBV11-3	TRBD1	TRBJ1-1	CASSPGTGGRLDTEAFF	TGTGCCAGCAGCCCCGGGACAGGGGGCAGGTTAGACACTGAAGCTTTCTTT
many	TRBV20-1	NA	TRBJ1-1	CSGRGTEAFF	TGCAGTGGGAGGGGCACTGAAGCTTTCTTT
NA	TRBV12-3/TRBV12-4	TRBD1	TRBJ2-5	CASKTGTGQETQYF	TGTGCCAGCAAAACCGGGACAGGACAAGAGACCCAGTACTTC
NA	TRBV28	NA	TRBJ1-5	CASSNENREDQPQHF	TGTGCCAGCAGCAATGAAAACAGGGAGGATCAGCCCCAGCATTTT
many	TRBV12-3/TRBV12-4	TRBD2	TRBJ2-7	CASSLLAGQSYEQYF	TGTGCCAGCAGCCTCCTAGCGGGGCAGTCCTACGAGCAGTACTTC
few	TRBV29-1	TRBD2	TRBJ2-3	CSVEKSGSVADTQYF	TGCAGCGTTGAAAAAAGCGGGAGCGTCGCAGATACGCAGTATTTT
many	TRBV12-3/TRBV12-4	NA	TRBJ2-7	CASSFSPDEQYF	TGTGCCAGCAGTTTTAGTCCGGACGAGCAGTACTTC
many	TRBV7-2	NA	TRBJ1-3	CASSPRSSGNTIYF	TGTGCCAGCAGCCCGCGGTCCTCTGGAAACACCATATATTTT
few	TRBV27	TRBD2	TRBJ2-3	CASSSRTSGGADTQYF	TGTGCCAGCAGTTCCCGGACTAGCGGGGGGGCGGATACGCAGTATTTT
NA	TRBV7-9	TRBD2	TRBJ2-3	CASSSGEGNTQYF	TGTGCCAGCAGCAGCGGGGAGGGGAATACGCAGTATTTT
NA	TRBV3-1	TRBD2	TRBJ2-7	CASSSGLADYEQYF	TGTGCCAGCAGCTCTGGACTAGCGGACTACGAGCAGTACTTC
NA	TRBV14	NA	TRBJ1-2	CASSRSVGGYTF	TGTGCCAGCAGCCGATCTGTTGGCGGCTACACCTTC
NA	TRBV7-9	NA	TRBJ1-1	CASSEQRDTEAFF	TGTGCCAGCAGCGAGCAAAGGGACACTGAAGCTTTCTTT
many	TRBV24-1	NA	TRBJ2-1	CATSGDEQFF	TGTGCCACCAGTGGGGATGAGCAGTTCTTC
many	TRBV3-1	NA	TRBJ2-2	CASSQVTGNTGELFF	TGTGCCAGCAGCCAAGTCACAGGGAACACCGGGGAGCTGTTTTTT
many	TRBV20-1	TRBD2	TRBJ2-1	CSALGTSGSLEQFF	TGCAGTGCTCTGGGGACTAGCGGTTCCCTAGAGCAGTTCTTC
few	TRBV20-1	TRBD1	TRBJ2-2	CSARTGLNTGELFF	TGCAGTGCCAGGACAGGGTTGAACACCGGGGAGCTGTTTTTT
many	TRBV6-2/TRBV6-3	NA	TRBJ1-1	CARGGPTWNTEAFF	TGTGCCAGGGGGGGACCGACCTGGAACACTGAAGCTTTCTTT
NA	TRBV23-1	TRBD2	TRBJ2-4	CASSQNPGLAGLLAKNIQYF	TGCGCCAGCAGTCAAAATCCTGGACTAGCGGGACTACTAGCCAAAAACATTCAGTACTTC
many	TRBV9	NA	TRBJ2-7	CASSVGGRVSSYEQYF	TGTGCCAGCAGCGTAGGAGGGCGGGTCAGCTCCTACGAGCAGTACTTC
few	TRBV7-2	TRBD1	TRBJ2-7	CASSPDRATYEQYF	TGCGCCAGCAGCCCCGACAGGGCGACCTACGAGCAGTACTTC
many	TRBV6-1	NA	TRBJ1-1	CASNWGRGPEAFF	TGTGCCAGCAACTGGGGTCGGGGGCCGGAAGCTTTCTTT
NA	TRBV27	NA	TRBJ1-1	CASMSGMNTEAFF	TGTGCCAGCATGTCTGGCATGAACACTGAAGCTTTCTTT
many	TRBV11-2	NA	TRBJ2-7	CASSLRVEQYF	TGTGCCAGCAGCTTACGGGTCGAGCAGTACTTC
few	TRBV28	NA	TRBJ2-5	CASSQTDQETQYF	TGTGCCAGCAGTCAGACAGACCAAGAGACCCAGTACTTC
many	TRBV5-5	TRBD1	TRBJ2-3	CASTRDRPTDTQYF	TGTGCCAGCACCAGGGACAGGCCCACAGATACGCAGTATTTT
NA	TRBV30	NA	TRBJ1-2	CAWSRAEIDGYTF	TGTGCCTGGAGTAGGGCCGAAATCGATGGCTACACCTTC
few	TRBV7-2	NA	TRBJ2-3	CASSLEGVSTDTQYF	TGTGCCAGCAGCTTGGAGGGAGTTTCCACAGATACGCAGTATTTT
many	TRBV29-1	NA	TRBJ2-3	CSVETTAGKTDTQYF	TGCAGCGTTGAAACCACAGCGGGCAAGACAGATACGCAGTATTTT
many	TRBV11-2	NA	TRBJ2-3	CASSLNTGLTDTQYF	TGTGCCAGCAGCCTCAATACGGGCCTTACAGATACGCAGTATTTT
NA	TRBV6-6	TRBD1	TRBJ2-3	CANNSGQDTDTQYF	TGTGCCAACAACTCAGGACAGGACACAGATACGCAGTATTTT
many	TRBV11-2	NA	TRBJ2-7	CASSFRTTSYEQYF	TGTGCCAGCAGCTTCCGGACAACAAGCTACGAGCAGTACTTC
NA	TRBV27	NA	TRBJ1-6	CASSLPDGGRLHF	TGTGCCAGCAGTTTACCCGACGGGGGGCGACTCCACTTT
NA	TRBV12-5	NA	TRBJ2-1	CASGLGISSYNEQFF	TGTGCTAGTGGTTTGGGTATTTCCTCCTACAATGAGCAGTTCTTC
many	TRBV4-3	NA	TRBJ2-7	CASSQDSWAYEQYF	TGCGCCAGCAGCCAAGACAGCTGGGCCTACGAGCAGTACTTC
NA	TRBV12-3/TRBV12-4	NA	TRBJ1-1	CASSLGNTEAFF	TGTGCCAGCAGTTTAGGTAACACTGAAGCTTTCTTT
NA	TRBV5-1	NA	TRBJ2-5	CASSLAPRGRGPQETQYF	TGCGCCAGCAGCTTGGCTCCCCGCGGCAGGGGACCCCAAGAGACCCAGTACTTC
NA	TRBV7-3	TRBD2	TRBJ2-1	CASSSSSGSYNEQFF	TGTGCCAGCAGCTCCTCTAGCGGCTCCTACAATGAGCAGTTCTTC
many	TRBV2	TRBD1	TRBJ2-1	CASSEFGRGQSEQFF	TGTGCCAGCAGTGAATTCGGCAGGGGGCAGAGTGAGCAGTTCTTC
many	TRBV12-3/TRBV12-4	TRBD2	TRBJ2-3	CASSRLAGQDTQYF	TGTGCCAGCAGTAGGCTAGCGGGGCAAGATACGCAGTATTTT